These 16 T cell receptor beta chains came from one sample sequenced in a study of blood T cell repertoires in COVID-19. Assay: immunoSEQ multiplex PCR; the TCRdb copy retains only in-frame clones and omits some. The data contain hundreds of thousands of clones, 86% of them singletons. The material sequenced was peripheral blood. The origin of the receptors is a woman aged 25 to 39 with active or convalescent COVID-19.

The J gene is TRBJ1-2, the V gene TRBV6-6; D perhaps matches TRBD1 (6 bases). V was trimmed by 6 bases and J by 3 bases, leaving 14 bases between them. Germline V gene sequence: CDR1 MNHNY, CDR2 SVGAGI (reference sequence). The CDR3 runs to 14 residues. CDR3 sequence reads: CASSRRGGDYGYTF. CDR3 sequence (DNA): TGTGCCAGCAGCCGGAGAGGGGGAGACTATGGCTACACCTTC.

The genes are TRBV25-1 and TRBJ1-1; 7 bases line up with TRBD1. The CDR3 sequence is 14 residues long. Germline loops: CDR1 MGHDK, CDR2 SYGVNS. Trimming cost V 6 bases and J 4 bases; bases outside gene matches: 8. DNA for the CDR3: TGTGCCAGCAGCTCTCGACAGGGAATCACTGAAGCTTTCTTT. This translates into CASSSRQGITEAFF.

The J gene is TRBJ1-1, the V gene TRBV11-2; D is unresolved. The germline CDR1 and CDR2 sequences are SGHAT and FQNNGV. CDR3 length equals 19 residues. V was cut by 2 bases and J by 0 bases, with 22 bases left in between. The CDR3 coding sequence is TGTGCCAGCAGCTTAACGGGGTCTGGGTTGTCCCGGATGAACACTGAAGCTTTCTTT. Its protein product is CASSLTGSGLSRMNTEAFF. The variable domain in full, completed from reference TRBV11-2 and TRBJ1-1, reads EAGVAQSPRYKIIEKRQSVAFWCNPISGHATLYWYQQILGQGPKLLIQFQNNGVVDDSQLPKDRFSAERLKGVDSTLKIQPAKLEDSAVYLCASSLTGSGLSRMNTEAFFGQGTRLTVV.

The CDR3 reads CASSLGAGGADYGYTF. In nucleotides, the CDR3 is TGTGCCAGCAGCTTAGGAGCTGGGGGCGCGGACTATGGCTACACCTTC. The chain carries TRBV13 and TRBJ1-2; possible D gene TRBD1, 6 bases. The ends were cut back, 0 bases at V and 3 bases at J, with 14 bases in the middle. Germline values: CDR1 PRHDT, CDR2 FYEKMQ (reference sequence). The CDR3 sequence is 16 residues long.

V and J are TRBV12-5 and TRBJ1-4, with D possibly being TRBD1 (6 bases). Germline V CDR1 and CDR2: LGHNT, FRNRAP. The ends were cut back, 7 bases at V and 4 bases at J, with 10 bases in the middle. This CDR3 spans 13 amino acids. The CDR3 DNA reads TGTGCTAGTGACAGGGAGGGTAATGAAAAACTGTTTTTT. This gives the protein CASDREGNEKLFF.

V is TRBV11-2 and J is TRBJ2-3; 12 nucleotides align to TRBD2. CDR1 SGHAT and CDR2 FQNNGV come from the germline V gene. V was clipped by 1 base and J by 5 bases; unmatched bases: 10. The CDR3 covers 18 residues. Here the CDR3 reads CASSLVRYLAGGIDTQYF. The DNA of the CDR3 is TGTGCCAGCAGCTTAGTTAGGTACCTAGCGGGGGGGATAGATACGCAGTATTTT.

The V gene is TRBV6-4, the J gene TRBJ2-1; 10 positions agree with TRBD2. CDR1 is MRHNA, CDR2 SNTAGT, per germline. This CDR3 is built from 14 residues. Trimming took 2 bases from V and 6 from J; bases not matched to a gene: 1. This CDR3 is CASSDSGGANEQFF. CDR3 bases: TGTGCCAGCAGTGACAGCGGGGGGGCCAATGAGCAGTTCTTC.

V is TRBV5-1 and J is TRBJ2-1; 7 positions match TRBD1. The CDR3 sequence is 15 residues long. V was clipped by 6 bases and J by 3 bases; unmatched bases: 9. In germline, CDR1 is SGHRS, CDR2 YFSETQ. The CDR3 here is CASKVRDRDYNEQFF. The CDR3 DNA follows: TGCGCCAGCAAGGTTCGGGACAGAGACTACAATGAGCAGTTCTTC.

The V call is TRBV6-5, the J call TRBJ2-7; a weak D match, TRBD2 (5 bases). V was pared by 8 bases and J by 3 bases, with 17 bases between. The germline V gene encodes CDR1 MNHEY and CDR2 SVGAGI. This CDR3 has 14 amino acids. This CDR3 is CASRETPLDYEQYF. DNA for the CDR3: TGTGCCAGCCGGGAAACCCCCCTAGACTACGAGCAGTACTTC.

The rearrangement links TRBV4-2 to TRBJ2-5; D is undetermined. The ends were cut back, 1 base at V and 0 bases at J, with 15 bases in the middle. CDR3 length equals 17 residues. In germline, CDR1 is LGHNA, CDR2 YNFKEQ. The CDR3 here is CASSQGYPANHQETQYF. Here the CDR3 DNA reads TGTGCCAGCAGCCAAGGTTACCCCGCGAACCACCAAGAGACCCAGTACTTC.

The genes are TRBV5-1 and TRBJ2-3; 9 bases line up with TRBD2. From germline, CDR1 is SGHRS and CDR2 YFSETQ. The CDR3 is 16 residues long. J gave up 2 bases and V 0 bases, and 4 bases lay outside the gene matches. Written as DNA, the CDR3 is TGCGCCAGCAGCTTGGTTAGCGGGAGAGTCACAGATACGCAGTATTTT. It yields the protein CASSLVSGRVTDTQYF. Filled out from reference TRBV5-1 and TRBJ2-3, the complete variable domain reads KAGVTQTPRYLIKTRGQQVTLSCSPISGHRSVSWYQQTPGQGLQFLFEYFSETQRNKGNFPGRFSGRQFSNSRSEMNVSTLELGDSALYLCASSLVSGRVTDTQYFGPGTRLTVL.

The V call is TRBV10-3, the J call TRBJ2-3; D is unclear. Germline CDR1 reads ENHRY; CDR2 reads SYGVKD. The V gene lost 4 bases and the J gene lost 0 bases, with 5 bases spanning the gap. The CDR3 extends over 13 amino acids. The CDR3 reads CAISGESTDTQYF. The CDR3 DNA is TGTGCCATCAGTGGAGAGAGCACAGATACGCAGTATTTT.

The rearrangement links TRBV7-9 to TRBJ2-2, with 7 nucleotides matching TRBD1. The CDR3 is made up of 15 amino acids. V gave up 6 bases and J gave up 0 bases; unmatched junction bases: 4. CDR1 and CDR2 from the germline V gene are SEHNR and FQNEAQ (reference sequence). The DNA of the CDR3 is TGTGCCAGCAGGTCACAGGGGTCGAACACCGGGGAGCTGTTTTTT. Protein product: CASRSQGSNTGELFF.

The chain links TRBV3-1 (or the pseudogene TRBV3-2) to TRBJ2-2; 10 bases are a match to TRBD2. From germline, CDR1 is LGHDT and CDR2 YNNKEL (reference sequence). The junction had 1 base not matched to a gene; V was cut back by 2 bases and J by 1 base. The CDR3 is 16 amino acids. CDR3 coding DNA: TGTGCCAGCAGCCAACGACTAGCGGGGAACACCGGGGAGCTGTTTTTT. It is translated as CASSQRLAGNTGELFF.

The chain employs TRBV30 and TRBJ2-1, with 10 bases matching TRBD2. Germline V gives CDR1 GTSNPN, CDR2 SVGIG (reference sequence). CDR3 length: 13 residues. Trimming took 4 bases from V and 9 from J; bases not matched to a gene: 6. Here the CDR3 reads CAWTSGRGSEQFF. CDR3 DNA sequence: TGTGCCTGGACTAGCGGGAGAGGTAGTGAGCAGTTCTTC.

This clone was recorded a few times. The chain recombines TRBV10-3 with TRBJ1-4; D remains unclear. Deletions cut 8 bases from V and 8 bases from J, with 15 bases between. The CDR3 has 13 residues. CDR1 and CDR2 (germline): ENHRY, SYGVKD. For the CDR3, the DNA is TGTGCCATCGGGCCCGGTTTTGGGGAAAAACTGTTTTTT. Its protein product is CAIGPGFGEKLFF.